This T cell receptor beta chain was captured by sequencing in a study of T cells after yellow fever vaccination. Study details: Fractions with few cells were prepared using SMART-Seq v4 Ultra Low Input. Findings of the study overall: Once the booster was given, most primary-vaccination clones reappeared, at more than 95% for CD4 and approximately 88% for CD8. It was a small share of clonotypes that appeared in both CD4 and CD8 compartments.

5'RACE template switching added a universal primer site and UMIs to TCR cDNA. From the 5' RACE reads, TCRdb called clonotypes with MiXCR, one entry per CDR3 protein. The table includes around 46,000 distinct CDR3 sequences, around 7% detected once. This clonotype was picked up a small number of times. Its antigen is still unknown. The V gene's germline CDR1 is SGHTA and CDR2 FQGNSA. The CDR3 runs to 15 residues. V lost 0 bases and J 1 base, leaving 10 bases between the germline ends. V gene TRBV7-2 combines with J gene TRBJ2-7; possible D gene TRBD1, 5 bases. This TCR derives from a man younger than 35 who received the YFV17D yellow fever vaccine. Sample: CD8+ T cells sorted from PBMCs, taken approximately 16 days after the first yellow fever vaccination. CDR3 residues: CASSLALSGSYEQYF. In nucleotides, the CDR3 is TGTGCCAGCAGCTTAGCATTGTCAGGGTCCTACGAGCAGTACTTC.